This T cell receptor (beta chain) originates from a study of blood T cells in healthy people across ages. At the level of the study: The template switching approach captured approximately one barcoded beta molecule for every two T cells.

CDR1 and CDR2 from the germline V gene are SGHTA and FQGNSA. The CDR3 spans 14 residues. V was pared by 5 bases and J by 1 base, with 11 bases between. A J-beta primer mix and a sample-barcoded 5' primer were used in a second PCR of roughly 7 to 12 cycles. TCRdb reanalysed the 5' RACE reads using MiXCR and keeps one entry per CDR3 protein. The table includes hundreds of thousands of distinct CDR3 sequences, around 50% detected once. This TCR was sampled from a man in his forties or fifties in good health. The chain recombines TRBV7-2 with TRBJ1-2, with D maybe TRBD1 (5 bases). The sample consisted of blood. The CDR3 DNA sequence: TGTGCCAGCAGCCGGGACGGAATTAACTATGGCTACACCTTC. This encodes CASSRDGINYGYTF.